This TCR beta chain is drawn from a study of CXCR3-negative and CXCR3-positive naive CD8 T cells. Findings and caveats of the study: The study found more hydrophobic TRB CDR3s in CXCR3-positive naive cells than in CXCR3-negative naive cells. Researchers reported similar TRBV-TRBJ usage in naive CXCR3-negative and CXCR3-positive cells, though memory differed. High diversity, comparable across both naive subsets, contrasted with much lower diversity in memory CD8+ cells.

Each TRB cDNA library was prepared by 5' RACE (with UMI labels). TCRdb re-called the 5' RACE reads, yielding one record per CDR3 amino acid sequence without DNA. The repertoire table contains approximately 100,000 distinct CDR3 sequences. Identification of naive CD8+ T cells rested on CD45RO-CCR7+CD27+CD95- status. In the case of this clonotype: Antigen: not known.

CDR1 and CDR2 from the germline V gene are SGDLS and YYNGEE. This CDR3 spans 14 amino acids. Material for sequencing was naive CXCR3+ CD8+ T cells from blood. Subset noted: CD45RO-CCR7+CD27+CD95- naive CD8+ T cells expressing CXCR3 (TNR3+). This rearrangement joins TRBV9 to TRBJ2-7; the D gene TCRdb calls, TRBD1, cannot be checked with no DNA. This clonotype was obtained from a human donor in good health. Some clones in this sample may be carry-over from other donors' samples. The CDR3 region is CASSYGDPQDEQYF.